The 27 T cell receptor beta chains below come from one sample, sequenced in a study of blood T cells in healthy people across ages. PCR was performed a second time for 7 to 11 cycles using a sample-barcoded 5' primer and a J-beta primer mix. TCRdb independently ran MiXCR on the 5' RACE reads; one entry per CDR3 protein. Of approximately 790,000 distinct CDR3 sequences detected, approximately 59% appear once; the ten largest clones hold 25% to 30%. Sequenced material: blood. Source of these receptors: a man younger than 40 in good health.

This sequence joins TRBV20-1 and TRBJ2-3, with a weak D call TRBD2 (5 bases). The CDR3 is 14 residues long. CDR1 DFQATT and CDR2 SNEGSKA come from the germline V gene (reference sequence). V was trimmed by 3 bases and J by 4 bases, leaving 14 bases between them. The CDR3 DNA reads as TGCAGTGCTAGTGAGGGCTTCAAGCCAGATACGCAGTATTTT. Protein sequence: CSASEGFKPDTQYF.

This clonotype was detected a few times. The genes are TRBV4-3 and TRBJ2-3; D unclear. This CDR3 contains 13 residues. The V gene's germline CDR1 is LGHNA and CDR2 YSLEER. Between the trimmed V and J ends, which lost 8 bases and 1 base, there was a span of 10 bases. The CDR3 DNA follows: TGCGCCAGCGGGTTGATGGGCACAGATACGCAGTATTTT. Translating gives CASGLMGTDTQYF.

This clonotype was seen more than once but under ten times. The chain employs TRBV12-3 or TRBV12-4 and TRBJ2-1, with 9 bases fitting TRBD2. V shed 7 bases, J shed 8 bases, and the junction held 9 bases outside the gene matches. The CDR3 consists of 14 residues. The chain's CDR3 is CASKREGLAYEQFF. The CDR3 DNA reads TGTGCCAGCAAGAGGGAGGGACTAGCCTATGAGCAGTTCTTC.

This CDR3 is CSANSGTSVYNEQFF. CDR3 coding DNA: TGCAGTGCTAATAGCGGGACTAGCGTCTACAATGAGCAGTTCTTC. This chain connects TRBV20-1 to TRBJ2-1; 10 bases match TRBD2. There are 15 residues in the CDR3. Germline CDR1 is DFQATT and CDR2 is SNEGSKA (reference sequence). Trimming at V came to 4 bases and at J to 3 bases, leaving 6 bases not matched to a gene.

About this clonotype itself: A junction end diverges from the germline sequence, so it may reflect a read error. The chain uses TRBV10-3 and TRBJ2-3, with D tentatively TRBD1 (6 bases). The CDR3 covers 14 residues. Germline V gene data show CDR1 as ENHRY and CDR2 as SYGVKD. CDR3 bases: TGTGCCATCAGTGATCCCCCCGCGACAGGTACGCAGTATTTT. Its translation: CAISDPPATGTQYF.

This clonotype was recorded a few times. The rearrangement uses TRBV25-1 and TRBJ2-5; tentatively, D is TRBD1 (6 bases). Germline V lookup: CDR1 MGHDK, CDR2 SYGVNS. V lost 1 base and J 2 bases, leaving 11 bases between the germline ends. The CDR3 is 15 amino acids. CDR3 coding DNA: TGTGCCAGCAGTGAATCCAGGGGAGTACAAGAGACCCAGTACTTC. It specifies CASSESRGVQETQYF.

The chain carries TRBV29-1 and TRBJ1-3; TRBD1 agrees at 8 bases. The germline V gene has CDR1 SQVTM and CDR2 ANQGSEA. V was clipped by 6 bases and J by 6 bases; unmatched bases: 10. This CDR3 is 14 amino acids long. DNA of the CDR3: TGCAGCGTCGCCGGACAGGGACGTACAAACACCATATATTTT. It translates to CSVAGQGRTNTIYF.

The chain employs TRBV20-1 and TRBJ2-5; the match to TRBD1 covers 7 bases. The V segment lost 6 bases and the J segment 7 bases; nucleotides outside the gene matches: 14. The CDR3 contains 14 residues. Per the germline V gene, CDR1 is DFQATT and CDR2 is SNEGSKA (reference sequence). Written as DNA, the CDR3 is TGCAGTGCCCCTCCCCCGGGACAGCAAAGGACCCAGTACTTC. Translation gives CSAPPPGQQRTQYF.

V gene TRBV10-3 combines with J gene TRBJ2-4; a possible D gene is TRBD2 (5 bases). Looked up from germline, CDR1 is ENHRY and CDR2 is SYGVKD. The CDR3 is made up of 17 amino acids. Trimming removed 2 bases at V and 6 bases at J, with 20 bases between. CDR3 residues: CAISEGHRLAGGNIQYF. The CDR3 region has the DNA TGTGCCATCAGTGAGGGCCACCGTCTAGCTGGTGGAAACATTCAGTACTTC.

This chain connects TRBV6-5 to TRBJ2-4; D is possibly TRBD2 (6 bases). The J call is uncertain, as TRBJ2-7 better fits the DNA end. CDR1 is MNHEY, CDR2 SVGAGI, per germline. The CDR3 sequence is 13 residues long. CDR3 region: CASSRGGRHEQYF. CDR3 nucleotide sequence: TGTGCCAGCAGTAGAGGAGGGAGACACGAGCAGTACTTC.

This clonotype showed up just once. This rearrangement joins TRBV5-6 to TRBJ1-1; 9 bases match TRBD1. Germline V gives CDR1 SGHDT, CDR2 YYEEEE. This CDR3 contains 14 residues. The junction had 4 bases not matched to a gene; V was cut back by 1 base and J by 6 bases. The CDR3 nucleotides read TGTGCCAGCAGCTTGAACAGGGGGCTTTCTGAAGCTTTCTTT. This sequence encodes CASSLNRGLSEAFF.

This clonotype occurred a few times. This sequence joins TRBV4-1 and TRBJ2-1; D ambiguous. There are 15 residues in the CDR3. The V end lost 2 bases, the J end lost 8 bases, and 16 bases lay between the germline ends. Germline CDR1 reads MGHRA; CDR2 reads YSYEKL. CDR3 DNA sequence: TGCGCCAGCAGCCAACCGACAAGCCTAAGGGATGAGCAGTTCTTC. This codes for CASSQPTSLRDEQFF.

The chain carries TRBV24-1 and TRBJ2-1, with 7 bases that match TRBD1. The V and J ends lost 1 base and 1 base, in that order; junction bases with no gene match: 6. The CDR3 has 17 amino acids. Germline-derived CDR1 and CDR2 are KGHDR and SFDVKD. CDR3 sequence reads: CATSDFEGATSYNEQFF. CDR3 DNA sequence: TGTGCCACCAGTGATTTCGAGGGGGCAACATCCTACAATGAGCAGTTCTTC.

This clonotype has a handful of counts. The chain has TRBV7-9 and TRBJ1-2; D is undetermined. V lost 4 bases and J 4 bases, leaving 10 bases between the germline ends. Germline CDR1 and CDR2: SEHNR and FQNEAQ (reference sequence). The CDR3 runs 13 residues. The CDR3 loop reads CASSSSSLYGYTF. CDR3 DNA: TGTGCCAGCAGCTCATCCTCCCTCTATGGCTACACCTTC.

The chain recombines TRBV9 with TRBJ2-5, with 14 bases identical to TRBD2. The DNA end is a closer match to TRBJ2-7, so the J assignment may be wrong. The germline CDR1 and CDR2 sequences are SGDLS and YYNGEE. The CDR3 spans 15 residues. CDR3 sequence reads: CASSVGLAGEGEQYF. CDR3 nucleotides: TGTGCCAGCAGCGTGGGACTAGCGGGGGAAGGCGAGCAGTACTTC.

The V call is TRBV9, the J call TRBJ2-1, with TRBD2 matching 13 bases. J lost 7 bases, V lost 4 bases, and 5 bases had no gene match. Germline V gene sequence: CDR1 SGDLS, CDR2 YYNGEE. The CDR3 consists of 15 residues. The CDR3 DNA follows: TGTGCCAGCAGCAAGGGGACTAGCGGGGAAAATGAGCAGTTCTTC. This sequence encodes CASSKGTSGENEQFF.

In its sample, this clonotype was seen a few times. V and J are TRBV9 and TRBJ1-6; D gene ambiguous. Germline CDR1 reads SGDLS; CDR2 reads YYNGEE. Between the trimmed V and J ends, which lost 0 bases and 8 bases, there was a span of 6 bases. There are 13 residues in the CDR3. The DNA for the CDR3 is TGTGCCAGCAGCGTAGGTCTGGATTCACCCCTCCACTTT. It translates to CASSVGLDSPLHF.

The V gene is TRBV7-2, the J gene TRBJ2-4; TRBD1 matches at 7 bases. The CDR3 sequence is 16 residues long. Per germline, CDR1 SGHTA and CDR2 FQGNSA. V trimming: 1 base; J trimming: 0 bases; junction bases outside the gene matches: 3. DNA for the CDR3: TGTGCCAGCAGCTTAGTACAGGGGATAGCCAAAAACATTCAGTACTTC. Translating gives CASSLVQGIAKNIQYF.

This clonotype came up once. The CDR3 DNA is TGTGCCAGCAGTCCAACCGGGAAGTCTGGAGAAAAACTGTTTTTT. It yields the protein CASSPTGKSGEKLFF. This chain connects TRBV12-3 or TRBV12-4 to TRBJ1-4; unclear D gene. The V gene lost 5 bases and the J gene lost 8 bases, with 18 bases spanning the gap. This CDR3 contains 15 residues.

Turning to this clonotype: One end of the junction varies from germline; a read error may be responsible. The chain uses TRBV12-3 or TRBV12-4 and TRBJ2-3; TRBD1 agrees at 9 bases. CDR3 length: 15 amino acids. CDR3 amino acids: CASMPGQGLTETQYF. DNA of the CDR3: TGTGCCAGCATGCCGGGACAGGGATTAACAGAAACGCAGTATTTT.

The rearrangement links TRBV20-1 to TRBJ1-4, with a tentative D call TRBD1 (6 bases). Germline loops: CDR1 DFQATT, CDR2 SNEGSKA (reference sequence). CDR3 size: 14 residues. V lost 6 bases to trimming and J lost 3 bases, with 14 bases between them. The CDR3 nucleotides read TGCAGTGCCCCCTCCCCAGGGGCTAATGAAAAACTGTTTTTT. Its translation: CSAPSPGANEKLFF.

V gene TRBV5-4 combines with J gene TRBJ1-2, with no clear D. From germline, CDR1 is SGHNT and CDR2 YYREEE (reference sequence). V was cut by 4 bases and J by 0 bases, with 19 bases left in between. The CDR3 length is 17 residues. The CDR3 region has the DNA TGTGCCAGCAGCCCACGGACGGATCAACGTTCTAACTATGGCTACACCTTC. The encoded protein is CASSPRTDQRSNYGYTF.

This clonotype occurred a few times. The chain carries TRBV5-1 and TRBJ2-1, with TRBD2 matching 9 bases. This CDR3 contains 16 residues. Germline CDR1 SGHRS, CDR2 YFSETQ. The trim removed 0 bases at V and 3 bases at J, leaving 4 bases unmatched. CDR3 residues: CASSLAASGNYNEQFF. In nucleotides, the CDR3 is TGCGCCAGCAGCTTGGCCGCTAGCGGGAACTACAATGAGCAGTTCTTC.

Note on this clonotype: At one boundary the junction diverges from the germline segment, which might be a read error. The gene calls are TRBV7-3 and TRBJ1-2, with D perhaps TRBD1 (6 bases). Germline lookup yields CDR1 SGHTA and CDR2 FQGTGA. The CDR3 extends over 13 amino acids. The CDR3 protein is CAGSIQQGDGYTF. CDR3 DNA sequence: TGTGCCGGCAGCATACAACAGGGTGATGGCTACACCTTC.

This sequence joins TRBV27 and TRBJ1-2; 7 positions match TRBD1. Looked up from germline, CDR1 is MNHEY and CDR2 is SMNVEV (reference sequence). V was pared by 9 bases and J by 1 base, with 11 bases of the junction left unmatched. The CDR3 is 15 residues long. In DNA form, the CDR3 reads TGTGCCAGTAATTCAGGGGGGTCCATTAACTATGGCTACACCTTC. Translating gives CASNSGGSINYGYTF.

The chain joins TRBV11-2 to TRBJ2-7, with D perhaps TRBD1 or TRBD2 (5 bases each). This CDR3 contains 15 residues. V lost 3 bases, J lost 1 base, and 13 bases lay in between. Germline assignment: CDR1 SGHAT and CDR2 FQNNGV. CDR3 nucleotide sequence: TGTGCCAGCAGCTTTGGGACCCCTCCATCCTACGAGCAGTACTTC. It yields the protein CASSFGTPPSYEQYF.

The CDR3 sequence is CASSGTGSNQPQHF. Written as DNA, the CDR3 is TGTGCCAGCAGTGGGACAGGAAGCAATCAGCCCCAGCATTTT. This chain links TRBV2 with TRBJ1-5; 7 bases fit TRBD1. Germline V gives CDR1 SNHLY, CDR2 FYNNEI. The ends lost 4 bases at V and 1 base at J; junction bases unmatched: 1. This CDR3 is built from 14 residues.